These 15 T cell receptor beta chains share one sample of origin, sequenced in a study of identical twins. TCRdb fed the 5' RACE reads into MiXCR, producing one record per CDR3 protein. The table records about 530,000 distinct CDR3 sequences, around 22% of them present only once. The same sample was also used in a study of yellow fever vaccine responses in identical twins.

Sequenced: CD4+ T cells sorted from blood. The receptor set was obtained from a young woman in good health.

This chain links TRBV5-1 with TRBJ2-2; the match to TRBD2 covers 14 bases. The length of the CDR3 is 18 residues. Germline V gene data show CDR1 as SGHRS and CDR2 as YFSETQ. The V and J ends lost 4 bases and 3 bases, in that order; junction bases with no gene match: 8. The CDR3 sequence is CASSVGLAGVQDTGELFF. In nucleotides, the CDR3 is TGCGCCAGCAGCGTGGGACTAGCGGGAGTTCAAGACACCGGGGAGCTGTTTTTT.

The CDR3 region has the DNA TGTGCCAGCAGAAGCGGGACAGGGACGTTTGAGACCCAGTACTTC. It is translated as CASRSGTGTFETQYF. The chain recombines TRBV27 with TRBJ2-5; 9 nucleotides match TRBD1. V trimming: 6 bases; J trimming: 5 bases; junction bases outside the gene matches: 10. This CDR3 contains 15 residues. CDR1 and CDR2 (germline): MNHEY, SMNVEV (reference sequence).

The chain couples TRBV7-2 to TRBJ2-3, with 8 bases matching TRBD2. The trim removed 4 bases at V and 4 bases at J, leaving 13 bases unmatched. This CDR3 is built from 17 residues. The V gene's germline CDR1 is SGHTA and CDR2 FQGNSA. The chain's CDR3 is CASSSRYSSGSADTQYF. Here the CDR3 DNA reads TGTGCCAGCAGCTCCCGCTACTCAAGCGGGAGTGCAGATACGCAGTATTTT.

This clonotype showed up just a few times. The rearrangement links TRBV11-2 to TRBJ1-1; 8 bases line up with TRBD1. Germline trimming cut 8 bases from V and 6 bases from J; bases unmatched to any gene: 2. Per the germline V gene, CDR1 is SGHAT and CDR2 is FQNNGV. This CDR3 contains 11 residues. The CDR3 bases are TGTGCCAGCGGGGACAGGTCTGAAGCTTTCTTT. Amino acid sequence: CASGDRSEAFF.

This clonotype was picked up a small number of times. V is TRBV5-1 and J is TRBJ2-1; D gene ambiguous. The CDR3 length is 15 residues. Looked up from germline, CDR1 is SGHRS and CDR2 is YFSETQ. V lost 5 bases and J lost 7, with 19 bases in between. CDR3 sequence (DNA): TGCGCCAGCAGGATAATGGGCCAAGATGAGAATGAGCAGTTCTTC. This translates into CASRIMGQDENEQFF.

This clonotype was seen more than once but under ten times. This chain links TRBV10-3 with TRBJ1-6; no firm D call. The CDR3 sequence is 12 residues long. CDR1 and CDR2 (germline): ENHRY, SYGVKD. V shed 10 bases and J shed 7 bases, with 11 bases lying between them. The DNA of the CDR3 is TGTGCCACCGGGTTCTCCAATTCACCCCTCCACTTT. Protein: CATGFSNSPLHF.

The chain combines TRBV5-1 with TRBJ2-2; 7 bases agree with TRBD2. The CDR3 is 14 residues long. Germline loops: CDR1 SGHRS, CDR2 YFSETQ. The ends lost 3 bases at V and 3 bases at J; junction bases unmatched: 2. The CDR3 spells CASSSGGDTGELFF. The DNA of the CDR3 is TGCGCCAGCAGCTCGGGGGGTGACACCGGGGAGCTGTTTTTT. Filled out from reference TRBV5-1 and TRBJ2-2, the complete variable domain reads KAGVTQTPRYLIKTRGQQVTLSCSPISGHRSVSWYQQTPGQGLQFLFEYFSETQRNKGNFPGRFSGRQFSNSRSEMNVSTLELGDSALYLCASSSGGDTGELFFGEGSRLTVL.

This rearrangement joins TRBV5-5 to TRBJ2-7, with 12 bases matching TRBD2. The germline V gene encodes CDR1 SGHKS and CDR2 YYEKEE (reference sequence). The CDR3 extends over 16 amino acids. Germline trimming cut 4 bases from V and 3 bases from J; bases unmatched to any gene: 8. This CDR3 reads CASSRTTSGGSYEQYV. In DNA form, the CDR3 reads TGTGCCAGCAGCCGAACTACTAGCGGGGGGAGCTACGAGCAGTACGTC.

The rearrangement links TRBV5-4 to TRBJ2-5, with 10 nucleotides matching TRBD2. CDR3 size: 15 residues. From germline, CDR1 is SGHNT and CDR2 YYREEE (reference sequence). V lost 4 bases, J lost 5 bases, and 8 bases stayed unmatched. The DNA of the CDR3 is TGTGCCAGCAGCCAACCGGGACTAGCGTATGAGACCCAGTACTTC. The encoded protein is CASSQPGLAYETQYF.

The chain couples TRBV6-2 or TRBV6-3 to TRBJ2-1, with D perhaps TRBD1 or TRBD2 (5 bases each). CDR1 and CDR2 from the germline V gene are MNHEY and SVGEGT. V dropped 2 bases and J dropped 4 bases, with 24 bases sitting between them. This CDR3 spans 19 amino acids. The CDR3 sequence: CASSYRPHLGARRYNEQFF. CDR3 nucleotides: TGTGCCAGCAGTTACCGACCCCATCTAGGGGCGCGGAGGTACAATGAGCAGTTCTTC.

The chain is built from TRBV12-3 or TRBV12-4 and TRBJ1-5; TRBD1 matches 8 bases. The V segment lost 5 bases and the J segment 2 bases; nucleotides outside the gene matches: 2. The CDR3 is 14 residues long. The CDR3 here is CASSRQGRNQPQHF. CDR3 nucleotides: TGTGCCAGCAGTCGACAGGGGCGCAATCAGCCCCAGCATTTT.

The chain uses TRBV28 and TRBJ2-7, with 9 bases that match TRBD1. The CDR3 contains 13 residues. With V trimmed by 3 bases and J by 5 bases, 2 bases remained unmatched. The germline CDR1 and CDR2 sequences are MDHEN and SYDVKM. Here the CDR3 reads CASSLDRGNEQYF. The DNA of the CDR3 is TGTGCCAGCAGTTTGGACAGGGGAAACGAGCAGTACTTC.

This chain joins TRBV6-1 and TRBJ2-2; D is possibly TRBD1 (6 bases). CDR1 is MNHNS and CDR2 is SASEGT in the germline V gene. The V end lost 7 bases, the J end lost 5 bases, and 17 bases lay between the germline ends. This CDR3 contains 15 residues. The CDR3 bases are TGTGCCAGCAAGAGAACAGGGATCGGAACCGGGGAGCTGTTTTTT. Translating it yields CASKRTGIGTGELFF.

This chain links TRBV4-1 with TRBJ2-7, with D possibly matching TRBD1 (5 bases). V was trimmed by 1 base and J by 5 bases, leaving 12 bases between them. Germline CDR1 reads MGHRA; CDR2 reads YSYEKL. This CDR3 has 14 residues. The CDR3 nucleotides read TGCGCCAGCAGCCAAGCCGCCCAGGGTCACGAGCAGTACTTC. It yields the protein CASSQAAQGHEQYF.

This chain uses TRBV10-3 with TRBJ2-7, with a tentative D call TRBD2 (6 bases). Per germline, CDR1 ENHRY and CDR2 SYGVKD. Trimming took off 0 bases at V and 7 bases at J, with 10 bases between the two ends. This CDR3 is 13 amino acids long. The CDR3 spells CAISESVGGEQYV. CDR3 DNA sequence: TGTGCCATCAGTGAGTCGGTAGGAGGGGAGCAGTACGTC.